This T cell receptor beta chain was found in a study of blood T cell repertoires in COVID-19. Study details: Samples came from the United States, Italy and Spain, spanning acute and convalescent COVID-19. The analysed material was cDNA or gDNA that came from T cells, B-cell-depleted T cells, or PBMCs.

This CDR3 has 16 residues. Per germline, CDR1 SGHRS and CDR2 YFSETQ. The J segment lost 7 bases and the V segment lost 4 bases, leaving 7 bases of the junction unmatched. As handled by the study authors: Scientists estimated how many nucleated cells there were by amplifying reference gene primers. Assay: immunoSEQ multiplex PCR; the TCRdb copy retains only in-frame clones and omits some. V and J calls plus clone size are reproduced from that table; the DNA served to infer D and trimming. The table lists around 190,000 clones, 80% of them singletons. The sample comprised peripheral blood. The chain recombines TRBV5-1 with TRBJ2-1, with TRBD2 matching over 14 bases. The sequence came from a man in his sixties with acute or convalescent COVID-19. CDR3 loop: CASSQGTSGSVNEQFF. The CDR3 coding sequence is TGCGCCAGCAGCCAAGGGACTAGCGGGAGTGTGAATGAGCAGTTCTTC.